A selection of T cell receptor beta chains follows, all from one sample in a study of response to subunit inactivated influenza vaccine. TCRdb redid the calling of the RT-PCR reads with MiXCR, one entry per CDR3 protein. The sample carries approximately 570,000 distinct CDR3 sequences, approximately 7.1% recorded once. The material was PBMCs from blood, obtained about 24 months after vaccination. These receptors were obtained from a man between 50 and 69 years old who received an inactivated influenza vaccine. CDR3s leave out the opening cysteine and the closing phenylalanine or tryptophan. D genes are given only for firm matches.

TRBV5-6	TRBJ2-7	TRBD1	11	ASSGRTGPEQY
TRBV4-3	TRBJ2-5	.	11	ASSQVPEETQY
TRBV2	TRBJ1-1	.	11	ASSEEAIQEAF
TRBV25-1	TRBJ2-7	.	12	ASSESARRSEQY
TRBV29-1	TRBJ1-1	.	12	SVEIGNLNTEAF
TRBV5-1	TRBJ2-6	TRBD2	13	ASSLQPGTTNVLT
TRBV12-3/TRBV12-4	TRBJ2-1	TRBD2	14	ASSLASGWSYNEQF
TRBV3-1	TRBJ1-4	.	12	ASSRGAANEKLF
TRBV6-1	TRBJ2-3	.	13	ASSPTYQATNTQY
TRBV2	TRBJ2-1	TRBD2	15	ASSEAGGGTAADEQF